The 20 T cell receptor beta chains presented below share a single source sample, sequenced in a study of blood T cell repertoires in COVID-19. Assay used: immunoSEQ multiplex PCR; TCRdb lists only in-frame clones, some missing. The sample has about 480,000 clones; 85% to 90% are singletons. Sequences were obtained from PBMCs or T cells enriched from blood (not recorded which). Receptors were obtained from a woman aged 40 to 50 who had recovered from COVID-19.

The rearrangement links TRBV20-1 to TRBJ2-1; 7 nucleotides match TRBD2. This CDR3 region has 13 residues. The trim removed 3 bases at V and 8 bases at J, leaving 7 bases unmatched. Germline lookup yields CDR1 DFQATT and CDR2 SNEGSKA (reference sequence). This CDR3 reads CSASSGLVDEQFF. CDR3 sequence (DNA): TGCAGTGCTAGTTCAGGACTAGTCGATGAGCAGTTCTTC.

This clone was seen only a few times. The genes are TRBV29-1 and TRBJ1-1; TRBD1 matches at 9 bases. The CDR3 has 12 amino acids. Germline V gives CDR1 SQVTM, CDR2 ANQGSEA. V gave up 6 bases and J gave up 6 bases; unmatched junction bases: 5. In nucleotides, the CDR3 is TGCAGCGTGCACGGGACAGGGCCTGAAGCTTTCTTT. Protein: CSVHGTGPEAFF. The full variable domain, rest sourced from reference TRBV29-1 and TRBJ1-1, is SAVISQKPSRDICQRGTSLTIQCQVDSQVTMMFWYRQQPGQSLTLIATANQGSEATYESGFVIDKFPISRPNLTFSTLTVSNMSPEDSSIYLCSVHGTGPEAFFGQGTRLTVV.

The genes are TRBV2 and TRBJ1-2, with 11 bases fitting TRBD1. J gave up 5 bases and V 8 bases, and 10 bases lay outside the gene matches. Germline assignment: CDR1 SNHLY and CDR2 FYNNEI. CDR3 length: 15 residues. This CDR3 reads CASPGTGGRDYGYTF. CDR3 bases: TGTGCCAGCCCGGGGACAGGGGGAAGGGATTATGGCTACACCTTC.

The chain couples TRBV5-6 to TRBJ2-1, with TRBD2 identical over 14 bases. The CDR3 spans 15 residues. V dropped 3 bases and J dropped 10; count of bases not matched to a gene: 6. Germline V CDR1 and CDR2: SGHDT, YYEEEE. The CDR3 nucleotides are TGTGCCAGCAGCTGGGGACTAGCGGGAGCAGGCGAGCAGTTCTTC. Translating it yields CASSWGLAGAGEQFF.

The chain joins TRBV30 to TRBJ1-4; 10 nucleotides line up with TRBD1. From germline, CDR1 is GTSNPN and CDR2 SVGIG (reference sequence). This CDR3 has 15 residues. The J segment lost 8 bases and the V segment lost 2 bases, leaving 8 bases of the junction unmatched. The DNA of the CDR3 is TGTGCCTGGAGTCGACAGGGGGCAAGACCCGAAAAACTGTTTTTT. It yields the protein CAWSRQGARPEKLFF. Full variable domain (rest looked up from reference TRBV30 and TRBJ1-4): SQTIHQWPATLVQPVGSPLSLECTVEGTSNPNLYWYRQAAGRGLQLLFYSVGIGQISSEVPQNLSASRPQDRQFILSSKKLLLSDSGFYLCAWSRQGARPEKLFFGSGTQLSVL.

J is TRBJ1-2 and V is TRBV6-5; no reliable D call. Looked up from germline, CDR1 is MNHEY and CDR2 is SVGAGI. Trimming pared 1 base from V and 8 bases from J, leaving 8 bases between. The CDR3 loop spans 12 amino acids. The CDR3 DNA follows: TGTGCCAGCAGTTACTTAAAAGAGGGCTACACCTTC. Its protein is CASSYLKEGYTF.

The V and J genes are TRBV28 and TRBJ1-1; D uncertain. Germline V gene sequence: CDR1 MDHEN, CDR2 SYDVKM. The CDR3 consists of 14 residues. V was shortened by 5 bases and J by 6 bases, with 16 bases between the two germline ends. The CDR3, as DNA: TGTGCCAGCAGTCCACCGTCCCTTAGTGCTGAAGCTTTCTTT. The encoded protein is CASSPPSLSAEAFF. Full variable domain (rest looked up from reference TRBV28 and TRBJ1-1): DVKVTQSSRYLVKRTGEKVFLECVQDMDHENMFWYRQDPGLGLRLIYFSYDVKMKEKGDIPEGYSVSREKKERFSLILESASTNQTSMYLCASSPPSLSAEAFFGQGTRLTVV.

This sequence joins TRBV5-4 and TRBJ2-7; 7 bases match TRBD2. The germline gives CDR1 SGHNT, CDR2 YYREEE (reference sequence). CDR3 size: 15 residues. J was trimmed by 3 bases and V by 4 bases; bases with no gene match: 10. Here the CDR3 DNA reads TGTGCCAGCAGCACGGGCGTGGGGAGGGACTACGAGCAGTACTTC. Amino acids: CASSTGVGRDYEQYF.

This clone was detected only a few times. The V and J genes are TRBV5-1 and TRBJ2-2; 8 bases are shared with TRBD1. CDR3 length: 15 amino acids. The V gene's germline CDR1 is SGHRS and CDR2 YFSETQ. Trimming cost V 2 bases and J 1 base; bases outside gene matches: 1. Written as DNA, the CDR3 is TGCGCCAGCAGCTTCGGACAGGGGAACACCGGGGAGCTGTTTTTT. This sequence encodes CASSFGQGNTGELFF.

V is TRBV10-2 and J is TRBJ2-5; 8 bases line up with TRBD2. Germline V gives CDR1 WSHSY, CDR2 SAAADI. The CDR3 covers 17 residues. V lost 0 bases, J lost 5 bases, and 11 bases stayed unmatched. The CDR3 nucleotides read TGCGCCAGCAGTGAGTCGGTCGGAGCGGGAGTGGCCGAGACCCAGTACTTC. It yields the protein CASSESVGAGVAETQYF.

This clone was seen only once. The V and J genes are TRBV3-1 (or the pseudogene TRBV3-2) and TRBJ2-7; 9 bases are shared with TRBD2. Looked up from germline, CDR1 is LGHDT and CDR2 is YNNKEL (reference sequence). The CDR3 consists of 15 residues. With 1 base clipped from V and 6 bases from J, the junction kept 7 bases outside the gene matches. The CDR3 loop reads CASSQVGSGSSEQYF. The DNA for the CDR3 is TGTGCCAGCAGCCAAGTGGGTAGCGGGAGTTCCGAGCAGTACTTC.

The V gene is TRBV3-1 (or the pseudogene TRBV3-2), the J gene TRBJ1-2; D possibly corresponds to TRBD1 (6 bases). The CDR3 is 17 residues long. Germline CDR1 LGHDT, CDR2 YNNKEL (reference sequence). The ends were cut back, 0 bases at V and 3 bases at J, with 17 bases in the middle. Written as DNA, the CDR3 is TGTGCCAGCAGCCAAGAAACAGGGACCCCGTTGGACTATGGCTACACCTTC. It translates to CASSQETGTPLDYGYTF.

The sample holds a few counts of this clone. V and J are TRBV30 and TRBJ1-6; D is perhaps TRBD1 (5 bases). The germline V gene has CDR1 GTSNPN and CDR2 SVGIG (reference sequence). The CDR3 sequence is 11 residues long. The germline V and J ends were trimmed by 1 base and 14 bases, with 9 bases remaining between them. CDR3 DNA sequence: TGTGCCTGGAGTGAAGGGACTGCCCTCCACTTT. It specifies CAWSEGTALHF.

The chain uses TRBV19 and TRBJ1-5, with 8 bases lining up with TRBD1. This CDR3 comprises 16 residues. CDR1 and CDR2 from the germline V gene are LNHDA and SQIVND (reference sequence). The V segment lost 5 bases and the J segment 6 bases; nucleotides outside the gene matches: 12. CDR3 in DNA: TGTGCCAGTAGTGATAGAGGGCAGGGGGCTGTTCAGCCCCAGCATTTT. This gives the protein CASSDRGQGAVQPQHF. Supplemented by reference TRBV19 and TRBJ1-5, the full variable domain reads DGGITQSPKYLFRKEGQNVTLSCEQNLNHDAMYWYRQDPGQGLRLIYYSQIVNDFQKGDIAEGYSVSREKKESFPLTVTSAQKNPTAFYLCASSDRGQGAVQPQHFGDGTRLSIL.

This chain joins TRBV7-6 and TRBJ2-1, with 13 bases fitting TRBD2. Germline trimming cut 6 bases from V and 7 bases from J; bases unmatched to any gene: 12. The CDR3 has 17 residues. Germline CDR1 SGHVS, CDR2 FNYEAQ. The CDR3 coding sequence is TGTGCCAGCAGTTTAACGGGCGGGACTAGCGGGATTAATGAGCAGTTCTTC. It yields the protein CASSLTGGTSGINEQFF.

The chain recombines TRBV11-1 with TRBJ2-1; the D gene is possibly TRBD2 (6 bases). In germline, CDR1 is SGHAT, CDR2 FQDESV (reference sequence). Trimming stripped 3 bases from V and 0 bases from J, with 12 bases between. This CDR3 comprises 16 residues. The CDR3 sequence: CASSFLAPPSYNEQFF. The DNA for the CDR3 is TGTGCCAGCAGCTTCCTAGCGCCCCCCTCCTACAATGAGCAGTTCTTC.

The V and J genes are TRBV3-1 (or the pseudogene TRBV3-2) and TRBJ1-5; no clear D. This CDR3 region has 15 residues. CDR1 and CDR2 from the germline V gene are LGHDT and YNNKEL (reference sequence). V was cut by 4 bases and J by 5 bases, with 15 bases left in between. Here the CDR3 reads CASSPSGGSHQPQHF. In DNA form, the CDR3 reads TGTGCCAGCAGCCCCTCCGGAGGGAGCCATCAGCCCCAGCATTTT.

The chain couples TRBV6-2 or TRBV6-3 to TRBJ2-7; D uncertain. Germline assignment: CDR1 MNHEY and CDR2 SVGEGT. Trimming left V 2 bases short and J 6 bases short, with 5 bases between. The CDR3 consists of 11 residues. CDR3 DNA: TGTGCCAGCAGTTACCCTAGCGAGCAGTACTTC. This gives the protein CASSYPSEQYF.

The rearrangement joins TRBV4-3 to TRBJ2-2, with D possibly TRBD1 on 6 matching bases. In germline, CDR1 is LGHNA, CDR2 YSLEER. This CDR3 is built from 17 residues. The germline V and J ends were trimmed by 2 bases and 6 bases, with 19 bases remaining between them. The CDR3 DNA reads TGCGCCAGCAGCCAACACAGGGCCCCAGAGGTGGCCGGGGAGCTGTTTTTT. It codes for CASSQHRAPEVAGELFF.

CDR3 loop: CASSVNPGLAGELFF. As DNA, the CDR3 is TGTGCCAGCAGCGTAAACCCGGGTTTAGCCGGGGAGCTGTTTTTT. This sequence joins TRBV9 and TRBJ2-2; D is unresolved. Trimming took off 1 base at V and 6 bases at J, with 13 bases between the two ends. The CDR3 runs 15 residues. Germline V gives CDR1 SGDLS, CDR2 YYNGEE.